These 18 T cell receptor beta chains originate from one sample sequenced in a study of T cell responses to AZD1222 COVID-19 vaccine (dated by TCRdb to the early 2020s). The library was built by means of the immunoSEQ multiplex PCR assay. TCRdb took over this immuneACCESS table, retaining in-frame rearrangements with V and J assigned. Such tables are incomplete; in checked studies, under half of the missing clones stem from an unresolved V gene, and the remainder is unexplained. This sample gives approximately 170,000 clones in total; approximately 90% of them show up just once. The ten largest clones represent around 4.4% of the sample. The meaning of the sample's time point label: baseline before first vaccination. The material was peripheral blood, obtained on day 0 of AZD1222 vaccination. The receptors were gathered from an adult in good health.

CDR3 sequence reads: CASSQSPGLETQYF. DNA of the CDR3: TGCGCCAGCAGCCAAAGTCCTGGACTGGAGACCCAGTACTTC. The chain employs TRBV4-1 and TRBJ2-5, with D maybe TRBD2 (5 bases). The V gene's germline CDR1 is MGHRA and CDR2 YSYEKL. The ends were cut back, 2 bases at V and 5 bases at J, with 12 bases in the middle. This CDR3 comprises 14 residues.

V is TRBV5-1 and J is TRBJ1-5; TRBD1 might be the D (5 bases). V was trimmed by 3 bases and J by 4 bases, leaving 11 bases between them. Germline CDR1 and CDR2: SGHRS and YFSETQ. The CDR3 extends over 14 amino acids. In DNA form, the CDR3 reads TGCGCCAGCAGCTCCCACGGGGGAAATCAGCCCCAGCATTTT. Amino acid sequence: CASSSHGGNQPQHF.

This chain links TRBV27 with TRBJ1-3; 7 bases are a match to TRBD1. J lost 0 bases, V lost 8 bases, and 16 bases had no gene match. This CDR3 has 18 amino acids. Germline CDR1 and CDR2: MNHEY and SMNVEV (reference sequence). The CDR3 DNA is TGTGCCAGCCCCCTCTTGACAGGGCAACGACTCTCTGGAAACACCATATATTTT. Its translation: CASPLLTGQRLSGNTIYF.

The genes are TRBV4-2 and TRBJ2-5; 8 nucleotides match TRBD1. CDR1 and CDR2 from the germline V gene are LGHNA and YNFKEQ. V shed 0 bases, J shed 3 bases, and the junction held 12 bases outside the gene matches. There are 18 residues in the CDR3. CDR3 sequence: CASSQDLWSGQAEETQYF. The CDR3 region has the DNA TGTGCCAGCAGCCAAGATCTGTGGTCGGGACAGGCAGAAGAGACCCAGTACTTC.

The rearrangement joins TRBV28 to TRBJ1-1; tentative D call: TRBD1 (5 bases). The CDR3 extends over 12 amino acids. V lost 11 bases, J lost 4 bases, and 14 bases lay in between. Per germline, CDR1 MDHEN and CDR2 SYDVKM. As DNA, the CDR3 is TGTGCCTCCGAACGGGGACTCACTGAAGCTTTCTTT. Its protein product is CASERGLTEAFF.

The chain links TRBV7-6 to TRBJ1-6; the match to TRBD1 covers 10 bases. Per the germline V gene, CDR1 is SGHVS and CDR2 is FNYEAQ. The CDR3 totals 17 residues. V shed 0 bases, J shed 7 bases, and the junction held 6 bases outside the gene matches. Here the CDR3 reads CASSLALGTGANSPLHF. CDR3 nucleotides: TGTGCCAGCAGCTTAGCGCTAGGGACAGGGGCGAATTCACCCCTCCACTTT.

The genes are TRBV28 and TRBJ1-3; possibly TRBD1 for D (5 bases). The V gene lost 5 bases and the J gene lost 4 bases, with 15 bases spanning the gap. Germline assignment: CDR1 MDHEN and CDR2 SYDVKM. The CDR3 is made up of 15 amino acids. CDR3 coding DNA: TGTGCCAGCAGTGTCCCCAGGGCGAAAGGAAACACCATATATTTT. Its translation: CASSVPRAKGNTIYF.

V usage is TRBV4-2 and J usage is TRBJ2-1; D is undetermined. Germline CDR1 is LGHNA and CDR2 is YNFKEQ. The V and J ends lost 0 bases and 3 bases respectively, with 9 bases between them. The CDR3 spans 15 residues. CDR3 sequence reads: CASSQESTRYNEQFF. In DNA form, the CDR3 reads TGTGCCAGCAGCCAAGAGTCCACCCGCTACAATGAGCAGTTCTTC.

V gene TRBV28 combines with J gene TRBJ1-5; D call uncertain. The CDR3 contains 14 residues. The V gene lost 6 bases and the J gene lost 4 bases, with 13 bases spanning the gap. Germline V gene data show CDR1 as MDHEN and CDR2 as SYDVKM. CDR3 in amino acids: CASRLRDSNQPQHF. CDR3 DNA sequence: TGTGCCAGCAGGCTCCGGGATAGTAATCAGCCCCAGCATTTT.

The V call is TRBV11-1, the J call TRBJ2-7; 7 bases fit TRBD1. J was trimmed by 5 bases and V by 6 bases; bases with no gene match: 10. The CDR3 has 14 residues. Germline CDR1 is SGHAT and CDR2 is FQDESV (reference sequence). CDR3 in DNA: TGTGCCAGCAGTTATGACAGGGTAACCCACGAGCAGTACTTC. Translated: CASSYDRVTHEQYF.

This clone was observed once. The V gene is TRBV5-3, the J gene TRBJ2-2; 9 nucleotides align to TRBD1. TRBV5-3 is assigned to the ORF class and has an uncertain function. This CDR3 contains 18 residues. Trimming removed 4 bases from V and 6 bases from J; junction bases left unmatched: 16. CDR3 region: CARSLGLERTGVPGELFF. Written as DNA, the CDR3 is TGTGCCAGAAGCCTCGGTTTAGAAAGGACAGGGGTTCCCGGGGAGCTGTTTTTT.

The rearrangement uses TRBV6-2 or TRBV6-3 and TRBJ1-2, with unresolved D. This CDR3 contains 14 residues. From germline, CDR1 is MNHEY and CDR2 SVGEGT. V was pared by 4 bases and J by 3 bases, with 12 bases between. CDR3 sequence: CASSFPYSDYGYTF. The CDR3 DNA sequence: TGTGCCAGCAGTTTCCCTTACAGTGACTATGGCTACACCTTC.

V gene TRBV16 combines with J gene TRBJ1-5; D unclear. V dropped 4 bases and J dropped 5 bases, with 6 bases sitting between them. CDR1 and CDR2 from the germline V gene are KGHSY and FQNENV. This CDR3 has 12 amino acids. CDR3 in DNA: TGTGCCAGCAGCCCGGATTATCAGCCCCAGCATTTT. Translated: CASSPDYQPQHF.

CDR3 sequence (DNA): TGTGCCAGCAGACCCCCGGGACTTCTCACAGATACGCAGTATTTT. The encoded protein is CASRPPGLLTDTQYF. This sequence joins TRBV7-2 and TRBJ2-3; the D gene is possibly TRBD2 (6 bases). V was pared by 6 bases and J by 2 bases, with 15 bases between. The CDR3 is made up of 15 amino acids. Germline V gene data show CDR1 as SGHTA and CDR2 as FQGNSA.

The chain links TRBV28 to TRBJ2-3, with D tentatively TRBD1 (5 bases). The CDR3 sequence is 15 residues long. The V gene's germline CDR1 is MDHEN and CDR2 SYDVKM. The germline V and J ends were trimmed by 6 bases and 3 bases, with 16 bases remaining between them. The CDR3 protein is CASSPPRVGTDTQYF. CDR3 nucleotide sequence: TGTGCCAGCAGCCCCCCCAGGGTAGGAACAGATACGCAGTATTTT.

The J gene is TRBJ2-1, the V gene TRBV2; D is perhaps TRBD1 (6 bases). The CDR3 totals 13 residues. Germline CDR1 and CDR2: SNHLY and FYNNEI. Trimming pared 4 bases from V and 5 bases from J, leaving 9 bases between. CDR3 nucleotides: TGTGCCAGCAGTGTACGGACAGACAATGAGCAGTTCTTC. It translates to CASSVRTDNEQFF.

This clone was counted a single time. V gene TRBV2 combines with J gene TRBJ1-2; the D gene is possibly TRBD1 (6 bases). The CDR3 totals 15 residues. Trimming shortened V by 2 bases and J by 6 bases, and 16 bases separated the two germline ends. Germline assignment: CDR1 SNHLY and CDR2 FYNNEI. The CDR3 loop reads CASSERDTTLHGYTF. The CDR3 DNA reads TGTGCCAGCAGTGAAAGGGACACCACTCTCCATGGCTACACCTTC.

The rearrangement uses TRBV6-5 and TRBJ2-7, with 15 positions matching TRBD2. CDR1 and CDR2 (germline): MNHEY, SVGAGI. CDR3 size: 15 residues. The trim removed 6 bases at V and 6 bases at J, leaving 6 bases unmatched. The chain's CDR3 is CASSGRGLAGGEQYF. CDR3 nucleotide sequence: TGTGCCAGCAGCGGGAGGGGACTAGCGGGAGGCGAGCAGTACTTC.